Sequencing of this T cell receptor (beta chain) was carried out in a study of human T cells and chemical hapten exposure. The wider study: Epicutaneous patch tests delivered 0.01% DPC to the upper back, with evaluation at 6 days. Yields of TCR per sample differed, chiefly owing to small differences in pooled library volume.

The CDR3 totals 15 residues. Losses at the gene ends were 6 bases for V and 9 bases for J; bases not matched to a gene: 13. The germline gives CDR1 MNHEY, CDR2 SVGAGI. From the RACE reads, TCRdb called clonotypes with MiXCR, one entry per CDR3 protein. The profile shows 80,000 to 100,000 distinct CDR3 sequences, 10% to 11% of them singletons. Many counts were recorded for this clonotype. Specified time point: pre-sensitization, week 0. Treatment noted: therapeutic diphenylcyclopropenone sensitization with weekly scalp DPC. The clonotype originates from a woman in her sixties or seventies with alopecia areata. Some clones in this sample may be carry-over from other donors' samples. V usage is TRBV6-5 and J usage is TRBJ2-1; 8 nucleotides align to TRBD1. The input for sequencing was whole blood, taken in connection with sensitization to the hapten diphenylcyclopropenone (DPC). The CDR3 loop is CASSSFMTGEIEQFF. The CDR3 DNA follows: TGTGCCAGCAGCTCCTTCATGACAGGGGAAATTGAGCAGTTCTTC.